Following are 7 T cell receptor beta chains from one sample sequenced in a study of T cell responses to AZD1222 COVID-19 vaccine. Repertoires were generated with immunoSEQ multiplex PCR, while TCRdb's copy carries only in-frame clones and drops some. The sample gives some 130,000 clones, approximately 91% of which show up once; around 0.98% is in the top ten. The input for sequencing was peripheral blood, taken 28 days after the second AZD1222 dose. These receptors were collected from an adult who received the AZD1222 COVID-19 vaccine.

The V gene is TRBV28, the J gene TRBJ1-5; a possible D gene is TRBD1 (5 bases). The CDR3 consists of 12 residues. Germline V gene lookup returns CDR1 MDHEN and CDR2 SYDVKM. V was clipped by 7 bases and J by 4 bases, with 8 bases between them. CDR3 sequence: CASTGANQPQHF. The CDR3 nucleotides read TGTGCCAGCACTGGGGCAAATCAGCCCCAGCATTTT.

The rearrangement links TRBV7-9 to TRBJ1-1, with unresolved D. The CDR3 consists of 15 residues. Between the trimmed V and J ends, which lost 1 base and 1 base, there was a span of 10 bases. CDR1 SEHNR and CDR2 FQNEAQ come from the germline V gene (reference sequence). The DNA for the CDR3 is TGTGCCAGCAGCTTAGACGATTGGACGAACACTGAAGCTTTCTTT. It translates to CASSLDDWTNTEAFF.

The chain links TRBV2 to TRBJ1-2; D gene uncertain. CDR1 is SNHLY, CDR2 FYNNEI, per germline. The V gene lost 1 base and the J gene lost 8 bases, with 11 bases spanning the gap. There are 13 residues in the CDR3. CDR3 sequence: CASSEEAVGGYTF. The CDR3, as DNA: TGTGCCAGCAGTGAAGAGGCAGTAGGGGGCTACACCTTC.

In its sample, this clone was seen once. The chain links TRBV5-6 to TRBJ1-5, with D maybe TRBD1 (5 bases). V lost 3 bases, J lost 3 bases, and 13 bases lay in between. This CDR3 has 15 amino acids. Per germline, CDR1 SGHDT and CDR2 YYEEEE. CDR3 protein: CASSSNRGNNQPQHF. The CDR3 DNA reads TGTGCCAGCAGCTCTAATAGGGGCAACAATCAGCCCCAGCATTTT. Based on the CDR3 plus reference TRBV5-6 and TRBJ1-5, the full variable domain is DAGVTQSPTHLIKTRGQQVTLRCSPKSGHDTVSWYQQALGQGPQFIFQYYEEEERQRGNFPDRFSGHQFPNYSSELNVNALLLGDSALYLCASSSNRGNNQPQHFGDGTRLSIL.

The chain has TRBV5-4 and TRBJ2-5; 8 bases are a match to TRBD2. Germline CDR1 is SGHNT and CDR2 is YYREEE (reference sequence). With V trimmed by 4 bases and J by 5 bases, 1 base remained unmatched. The CDR3 runs to 12 residues. In nucleotides, the CDR3 is TGTGCCAGCAGCCCGGGGGGGGAGACCCAGTACTTC. This gives the protein CASSPGGETQYF.

Turning to this clone: The sample carries other DNA sequences with the same CDR3. The V gene is TRBV15, the J gene TRBJ1-2, with no clear D. Between the trimmed V and J ends, which lost 1 base and 1 base, there was a span of 4 bases. Germline V gene sequence: CDR1 LNHNV, CDR2 YYDKDF (reference sequence). This CDR3 region has 13 residues. The DNA of the CDR3 is TGTGCCACCAGCAGAGGACTTAACTATGGCTACACCTTC. Protein product: CATSRGLNYGYTF. Full variable domain (missing parts from reference TRBV15 and TRBJ1-2): DAMVIQNPRYQVTQFGKPVTLSCSQTLNHNVMYWYQQKSSQAPKLLFHYYDKDFNNEADTPDNFQSRRPNTSFCFLDIRSPGLGDTAMYLCATSRGLNYGYTFGSGTRLTVV.

The chain has TRBV7-9 and TRBJ2-5; 7 bases map to TRBD2. Looked up from germline, CDR1 is SEHNR and CDR2 is FQNEAQ (reference sequence). The J segment lost 5 bases and the V segment lost 5 bases, leaving 2 bases of the junction unmatched. The CDR3 is 12 amino acids. CDR3 in amino acids: CASSGLGETQYF. Here the CDR3 DNA reads TGTGCCAGCAGCGGACTAGGGGAGACCCAGTACTTC.